The 31 T cell receptor beta chains in this list originate from one sample, sequenced in a study of Graves' ophthalmopathy and Graves' hyperthyroidism. TCR beta CDR3 amplification used RNA transcripts. HTBI-primed first-round RT-PCR preceded second-round multiplex PCR. TCRdb passed the multiplex PCR reads through MiXCR, listing each CDR3 protein once. The sample lists approximately 480,000 distinct CDR3 sequences; 14% were seen once. The specimen sequenced was blood. The receptors shown here come from a woman in her twenties or thirties with Graves' ophthalmopathy.

This clonotype was counted many times. DNA for the CDR3: TGCAGTGCTGAGTTGGGCGGGGAGACCCAGTACTTC. The encoded protein is CSAELGGETQYF. The V gene is TRBV20-1, the J gene TRBJ2-5; possible D gene TRBD2, 5 bases. Germline loops: CDR1 DFQATT, CDR2 SNEGSKA (reference sequence). V gave up 5 bases and J gave up 5 bases, with 12 bases separating them. This CDR3 has 12 residues.

This clonotype was detected only a few times. The chain carries TRBV5-1 and TRBJ1-1; TRBD1 matches 7 bases. CDR1 is SGHRS, CDR2 YFSETQ, per germline. V was pared by 6 bases and J by 2 bases, with 7 bases of the junction left unmatched. CDR3 size: 14 residues. In nucleotides, the CDR3 is TGCGCCAGCACCGCACAGGGGTTTAACACTGAAGCTTTCTTT. It translates to CASTAQGFNTEAFF.

This clonotype has a count of ten or more. The chain recombines TRBV28 with TRBJ1-2, with TRBD1 matching over 8 bases. Germline V CDR1 and CDR2: MDHEN, SYDVKM. This CDR3 has 13 amino acids. Losses at the gene ends were 6 bases for V and 8 bases for J; bases not matched to a gene: 8. The CDR3 DNA reads TGTGCCAGCAGCCCGGGGACAGGACAGGGCTACACCTTC. Encoded protein: CASSPGTGQGYTF.

This clonotype was seen more than once but under ten times. This chain joins TRBV4-1 and TRBJ1-1; D is unresolved. CDR3 length equals 15 residues. V shed 1 base and J shed 0 bases, with 9 bases lying between them. Germline V CDR1 and CDR2: MGHRA, YSYEKL. CDR3 DNA: TGCGCCAGCAGCCAAGTCGTCGGGATGAACACTGAAGCTTTCTTT. Translation: CASSQVVGMNTEAFF.

Details on this clonotype: A much larger clonotype is one base distant, so this may be a read error. This likely comes from a read error, as the CDR3 has no conserved phenylalanine or tryptophan at its end. The V and J genes are TRBV5-5 and TRBJ2-7; 14 bases fit TRBD2. The CDR3 length is 15 residues. CDR1 is SGHKS and CDR2 is YYEKEE in the germline V gene (reference sequence). With V trimmed by 2 bases and J by 4 bases, 2 bases remained unmatched. CDR3 sequence reads: CASSFRLAGGYEQYL. For the CDR3, the DNA is TGTGCCAGCAGCTTCCGACTAGCGGGAGGGTACGAGCAGTACCTC.

J is TRBJ2-5 and V is TRBV5-1; D is unresolved. The V gene's germline CDR1 is SGHRS and CDR2 YFSETQ. V was pared by 4 bases and J by 7 bases, with 20 bases between. The CDR3 has 15 residues. The CDR3 nucleotides are TGCGCCAGCAGCGAAGCGACTCGGTGGGAAGGGACCCAGTACTTC. As protein: CASSEATRWEGTQYF. Full variable domain (remainder filled in from reference TRBV5-1 and TRBJ2-5): KAGVTQTPRYLIKTRGQQVTLSCSPISGHRSVSWYQQTPGQGLQFLFEYFSETQRNKGNFPGRFSGRQFSNSRSEMNVSTLELGDSALYLCASSEATRWEGTQYFGPGTRLLVL.

This clonotype was counted at least ten times. The chain uses TRBV20-1 and TRBJ2-5, with TRBD2 identical over 11 bases. Germline CDR1 reads DFQATT; CDR2 reads SNEGSKA (reference sequence). Trimming cost V 6 bases and J 5 bases; bases outside gene matches: 17. CDR3 size: 17 residues. In DNA, the CDR3 is TGCAGTGCAGCGCCCAATCTTAGCGGGGGGGCCGGGGAGACCCAGTACTTC. Its translation is CSAAPNLSGGAGETQYF.

V usage is TRBV4-2 and J usage is TRBJ1-2; D not certain. The CDR3 is made up of 13 amino acids. Trimming cost V 0 bases and J 5 bases, with 7 bases left between them. The germline CDR1 and CDR2 sequences are LGHNA and YNFKEQ. Written as DNA, the CDR3 is TGTGCCAGCAGCCAAGAATCGGGGTATGGCTACACCTTC. Translation gives CASSQESGYGYTF.

This clonotype occurred many times. This sequence joins TRBV5-1 and TRBJ2-2, with TRBD1 identical over 9 bases. J gave up 6 bases and V 5 bases, and 8 bases lay outside the gene matches. Germline assignment: CDR1 SGHRS and CDR2 YFSETQ. The CDR3 runs to 15 residues. CDR3 nucleotide sequence: TGCGCCAGCAGGTCCGGGACAGGGTTCTCCGGGGAGCTGTTTTTT. Amino acids: CASRSGTGFSGELFF.

At least ten counts were recorded for this clonotype. This rearrangement joins TRBV24-1 to TRBJ1-5, with a weak D call TRBD1 (5 bases). This CDR3 has 15 residues. Germline assignment: CDR1 KGHDR and CDR2 SFDVKD. V dropped 2 bases and J dropped 0 bases, with 7 bases sitting between them. The CDR3 region is CATSDSGDSNQPQHF. The CDR3 region has the DNA TGTGCCACCAGTGATTCGGGGGATAGCAATCAGCCCCAGCATTTT.

With respect to this clonotype: A much larger clone sits a single nucleotide away, making a read error possible. This rearrangement joins TRBV27 to TRBJ2-2; 7 nucleotides align to TRBD1. Germline values: CDR1 MNHEY, CDR2 SMNVEV (reference sequence). The CDR3 spans 13 residues. The CDR3 protein is CASSLSRQGELCF. In DNA form, the CDR3 reads TGTGCCAGCAGTTTATCCCGCCAGGGGGAGCTGTGTTTT.

This clonotype was detected many times. In DNA, the CDR3 is TGCAGTGCTACCAGACTCGGGACAGCGGAGATCTACGAGCAGTACTTC. It specifies CSATRLGTAEIYEQYF. The rearrangement uses TRBV20-1 and TRBJ2-7; 7 bases are a match to TRBD1. The germline gives CDR1 DFQATT, CDR2 SNEGSKA (reference sequence). The CDR3 is 16 amino acids. J lost 3 bases, V lost 4 bases, and 15 bases had no gene match.

In its sample, this clonotype was seen many times. J is TRBJ2-7 and V is TRBV19, with TRBD1 matching 8 bases. CDR3 length: 14 amino acids. With V trimmed by 6 bases and J by 1 base, 5 bases remained unmatched. Germline V CDR1 and CDR2: LNHDA, SQIVND (reference sequence). Here the CDR3 reads CASRGQGASYEQYF. CDR3 in DNA: TGTGCCAGTAGGGGTCAGGGGGCGTCCTACGAGCAGTACTTC.

This sequence joins TRBV3-1 and TRBJ2-4; tentative D call: TRBD2 (6 bases). From germline, CDR1 is LGHDT and CDR2 YNNKEL (reference sequence). This CDR3 comprises 16 residues. Trimming shortened V by 3 bases and J by 0 bases, and 12 bases separated the two germline ends. The CDR3 DNA follows: TGTGCCAGCAGCCACGGGCGGGGCATAGCCAAAAACATTCAGTACTTC. It specifies CASSHGRGIAKNIQYF.

This clonotype was detected ten times or more. The CDR3 nucleotides are TGTGCCAGCAGTTTCGCATATTCACCCCTCCACTTT. It encodes CASSFAYSPLHF. This sequence joins TRBV12-3 or TRBV12-4 and TRBJ1-6; D gene uncertain. The CDR3 length is 12 residues. Trimming left V 3 bases short and J 8 bases short, with 5 bases between.

As for this clonotype: A clone one base away is much larger, so this may be a read error. The chain is built from TRBV6-5 and TRBJ1-6; the match to TRBD1 covers 7 bases. Germline V gene sequence: CDR1 MNHEY, CDR2 SVGAGI. The CDR3 is 17 amino acids. CDR3 in DNA: TGTGCCAGCAGTTACTCCGCGACAGGGATTTATAATTCACCCCCCCACTTT. Translating gives CASSYSATGIYNSPPHF.

The sample holds a few counts of this clonotype. The chain combines TRBV20-1 with TRBJ2-7; 8 bases are a match to TRBD1. Germline V gives CDR1 DFQATT, CDR2 SNEGSKA (reference sequence). V lost 5 bases to trimming and J lost 6 bases; unmatched junction nucleotides: 15. The CDR3 sequence is 15 residues long. CDR3 in amino acids: CSAPSPRTGKPEQYF. In DNA form, the CDR3 reads TGCAGTGCTCCATCTCCCCGGACAGGGAAGCCCGAGCAGTACTTC.

This clonotype has ten or more counts. V is TRBV20-1 and J is TRBJ2-5; D not certain. The CDR3 length is 14 residues. The ends were cut back, 3 bases at V and 2 bases at J, with 13 bases in the middle. Germline V CDR1 and CDR2: DFQATT, SNEGSKA (reference sequence). CDR3 DNA sequence: TGCAGTGCTAGGTCCCCGGACGGACAAGAGACCCAGTACTTC. The encoded protein is CSARSPDGQETQYF.

The table lists this clonotype with many counts. J is TRBJ2-2 and V is TRBV27; no firm D call. The germline V gene has CDR1 MNHEY and CDR2 SMNVEV (reference sequence). The V and J ends lost 4 bases and 4 bases respectively, with 16 bases between them. The CDR3 covers 16 residues. The CDR3 coding sequence is TGTGCCAGCAGTTCCACCCGGACCACGGTCACCGGGGAGCTGTTTTTT. Translated, it gives CASSSTRTTVTGELFF.

This clonotype was counted at least ten times. The gene calls are TRBV20-1 and TRBJ2-5; 16 bases line up with TRBD2. CDR3 length: 14 amino acids. The V and J ends lost 7 bases and 9 bases, in that order; junction bases with no gene match: 8. CDR1 and CDR2 (germline): DFQATT, SNEGSKA (reference sequence). This chain's CDR3 is CSVGTSGRGEAQYF. CDR3 nucleotide sequence: TGCAGTGTCGGGACTAGCGGGAGGGGCGAGGCCCAGTACTTC.

This clonotype showed up many times. The V and J genes are TRBV7-8 and TRBJ2-5, with no clear D. This CDR3 contains 15 residues. Germline CDR1 reads SGHVS; CDR2 reads FQNEAQ. V gave up 4 bases and J gave up 2 bases, with 14 bases separating them. DNA for the CDR3: TGTGCCAGCAGCTCAGAGGCGACACCTCAAGAGACCCAGTACTTC. Protein: CASSSEATPQETQYF.

This clonotype was found many times. The chain recombines TRBV10-3 with TRBJ1-3; no clear D. The CDR3 contains 13 residues. The V and J ends lost 5 bases and 0 bases respectively, with 5 bases between them. The V gene's germline CDR1 is ENHRY and CDR2 SYGVKD. CDR3 sequence: CAISTSSGNTIYF. The CDR3 region has the DNA TGTGCCATCAGTACGAGCTCTGGAAACACCATATATTTT.

The table lists this clonotype with many counts. V is TRBV15 and J is TRBJ2-7; D gene unclear. With 3 bases removed from V and 9 bases from J, the gap between germline ends came to 6 bases. The CDR3 spans 10 residues. Germline assignment: CDR1 LNHNV and CDR2 YYDKDF (reference sequence). This CDR3 reads CATSRLWQYF. The DNA for the CDR3 is TGTGCCACCAGCAGGCTATGGCAGTACTTC.

The rearrangement links TRBV7-2 to TRBJ2-5; possible D gene TRBD2, 6 bases. CDR1 is SGHTA, CDR2 FQGNSA, per germline. The CDR3 consists of 15 residues. The germline V and J ends were trimmed by 4 bases and 2 bases, with 14 bases remaining between them. CDR3 loop: CASSSRPSGQETQYF. The DNA of the CDR3 is TGTGCCAGCAGCTCGAGGCCCAGCGGGCAAGAGACCCAGTACTTC.

Ten or more counts support this clonotype. The chain couples TRBV19 to TRBJ2-4; 12 nucleotides match TRBD1. This CDR3 contains 22 residues. In germline, CDR1 is LNHDA, CDR2 SQIVND (reference sequence). J was trimmed by 0 bases and V by 3 bases; bases with no gene match: 18. In nucleotides, the CDR3 is TGTGCCAGTAGTATGTCGGGGACAGGGGGCAATGTGGCCGGGGGAGCCAAAAACATTCAGTACTTC. This sequence encodes CASSMSGTGGNVAGGAKNIQYF.

This clonotype was counted at least ten times. The J gene is TRBJ1-5, the V gene TRBV7-2; D is undetermined. This CDR3 has 14 residues. V lost 2 bases to trimming and J lost 3 bases, with 8 bases between them. Germline values: CDR1 SGHTA, CDR2 FQGNSA. CDR3: CASSLSTTNQPQHF. The CDR3 DNA sequence: TGTGCCAGCAGCTTATCGACCACCAATCAGCCCCAGCATTTT.

This clonotype appeared many times. The V gene is TRBV28, the J gene TRBJ1-6, with 9 bases that match TRBD1. With 5 bases clipped from V and 9 bases from J, the junction kept 2 bases outside the gene matches. The CDR3 has 13 amino acids. The germline V gene encodes CDR1 MDHEN and CDR2 SYDVKM. CDR3 sequence reads: CASSTGGSSPLHF. The CDR3 DNA is TGTGCCAGCAGTACAGGGGGCAGTTCACCCCTCCACTTT.

As DNA, the CDR3 is TGCAGTGCTAGAGACCAGGGGGCGAGGGAGCAGTACTTC. This codes for CSARDQGAREQYF. The genes are TRBV20-1 and TRBJ2-7, with 8 bases lining up with TRBD1. Germline trimming cut 0 bases from V and 7 bases from J; bases unmatched to any gene: 5. The length of the CDR3 is 13 residues. Per the germline V gene, CDR1 is DFQATT and CDR2 is SNEGSKA (reference sequence).

This clonotype appeared many times. This chain uses TRBV12-3 or TRBV12-4 with TRBJ1-2; D is unresolved. The germline V and J ends were trimmed by 1 base and 7 bases, with 10 bases remaining between them. This CDR3 spans 13 amino acids. In DNA, the CDR3 is TGTGCCAGCAGTTTAGTGCAGTTTGTTGGCTACACCTTC. Amino acid sequence: CASSLVQFVGYTF.

This clonotype was seen many times. V gene TRBV6-1 combines with J gene TRBJ2-7; 11 bases agree with TRBD1. The CDR3 has 16 amino acids. The V segment lost 1 base and the J segment 4 bases; nucleotides outside the gene matches: 6. Germline V CDR1 and CDR2: MNHNS, SASEGT. CDR3 DNA: TGTGCCAGCAGTGAAGGGACAGGGGGCGGGAGTTACGAGCAGTACTTC. Translation: CASSEGTGGGSYEQYF.

This clonotype was recorded many times. The chain has TRBV10-3 and TRBJ1-6; 10 positions agree with TRBD1. Germline CDR1 and CDR2: ENHRY and SYGVKD. Unmatched junction bases numbered 9, after V lost 6 bases and J lost 10 bases. The CDR3 is made up of 15 amino acids. CDR3 sequence (DNA): TGTGCCATCAGAGGGACAGGGGATTCGGGGTCACCCCTCCACTTT. Its translation is CAIRGTGDSGSPLHF.